The 23 T cell receptor beta chains below were found in one sample sequenced in a study of beta chain features in type 1 diabetes. Expressed TCRB transcripts got sequenced, as all isolated RNA was reverse transcribed. Profiling relied on immunoSEQ multiplex PCR, and the TCRdb table lists in-frame clones only, not all of them. Altogether 600,000 to 750,000 clones are present, roughly 12% being singletons, with the ten largest covering roughly 0.11%. These TCRs are of unknown antigen specificity. Overall study findings and caveats: Shortening of TCRB CDR3s, moderate but significant, appeared in all four CD4+ subsets of Type 1 diabetes patients.

Sequencing was performed on naive CD4+ T cells from blood. The receptors originated from a man in his thirties or forties with type 1 diabetes.

This clone was recorded a few times. The chain links TRBV5-4 to TRBJ2-1; D is perhaps TRBD2 (7 bases). The CDR3 totals 15 residues. The germline V and J ends were trimmed by 1 base and 3 bases, with 11 bases remaining between them. The germline CDR1 and CDR2 sequences are SGHNT and YYREEE (reference sequence). CDR3 protein: CASSLRGAGYNEQFF. The CDR3 bases are TGTGCCAGCAGCTTGCGGGGGGCTGGCTACAATGAGCAGTTCTTC.

The chain carries TRBV5-1 and TRBJ2-5; 10 bases match TRBD2. Trimming cost V 0 bases and J 3 bases; bases outside gene matches: 2. There are 15 residues in the CDR3. Per germline, CDR1 SGHRS and CDR2 YFSETQ. CDR3 DNA sequence: TGCGCCAGCAGCTTGGTACTAGCGGGGAAAGAGACCCAGTACTTC. This translates into CASSLVLAGKETQYF.

This chain joins TRBV5-1 and TRBJ2-2, with unresolved D. V was clipped by 6 bases and J by 0 bases, with 6 bases between them. The length of the CDR3 is 13 residues. Germline-derived CDR1 and CDR2 are SGHRS and YFSETQ. The CDR3 DNA reads as TGCGCCAGCAACAGCCCGAACACCGGGGAGCTGTTTTTT. Its translation is CASNSPNTGELFF.

The rearrangement links TRBV7-2 to TRBJ2-2; 11 nucleotides agree with TRBD2. Germline CDR1 is SGHTA and CDR2 is FQGNSA. J lost 13 bases, V lost 6 bases, and 13 bases had no gene match. The CDR3 runs 15 residues. CDR3 sequence: CASRSGLAGAEVLFF. DNA of the CDR3: TGTGCCAGCAGATCCGGACTAGCGGGCGCAGAGGTGCTGTTTTTT.

The chain has TRBV11-2 and TRBJ1-4; 7 bases fit TRBD1. CDR3 length: 18 amino acids. The germline CDR1 and CDR2 sequences are SGHAT and FQNNGV. The junction had 16 bases not matched to a gene; V was cut back by 4 bases and J by 5 bases. CDR3 amino acids: CASSSGRRGQFSNEKLFF. The CDR3 bases are TGTGCCAGCAGCTCCGGTAGGAGGGGGCAGTTTTCCAATGAAAAACTGTTTTTT.

This clone was picked up a small number of times. One end of the junction does not line up with germline, which may come from a read error. The chain uses TRBV29-1 and TRBJ1-5, with D perhaps matching TRBD1 (6 bases). Germline assignment: CDR1 SQVTM and CDR2 ANQGSEA. The CDR3 covers 15 residues. CDR3 region: CSVQETGPAYQPQHF. In DNA form, the CDR3 reads TGCAGCGTTCAAGAGACAGGCCCGGCCTACCAGCCCCAGCATTTT.

The chain is built from TRBV7-2 and TRBJ1-6, with 11 bases aligning to TRBD1. The CDR3 totals 14 residues. After removal of 6 bases from V and 9 bases from J, the junction contained 4 bases not matched to a gene. The germline CDR1 and CDR2 sequences are SGHTA and FQGNSA. The DNA of the CDR3 is TGTGCCAGCAGAGCCGGGACAGGGGGTTCACCCCTCCACTTT. It encodes CASRAGTGGSPLHF. Full variable domain (missing parts from reference TRBV7-2 and TRBJ1-6): GAGVSQSPSNKVTEKGKDVELRCDPISGHTALYWYRQSLGQGLEFLIYFQGNSAPDKSGLPSDRFSAERTGGSVSTLTIQRTQQEDSAVYLCASRAGTGGSPLHFGNGTRLTVT.

This clone appeared a few times. The CDR3 loop is CASSQDSNLMGYTF. The CDR3 nucleotides are TGTGCCAGCAGCCAAGATTCAAACTTGATGGGCTACACCTTC. The rearrangement joins TRBV14 to TRBJ1-2; D unresolved. From germline, CDR1 is SGHDN and CDR2 FVKESK. The CDR3 length is 14 residues. V lost 0 bases and J 8 bases, leaving 13 bases between the germline ends.

The genes are TRBV7-9 and TRBJ1-6, with D perhaps matching TRBD1 (6 bases). The CDR3 is made up of 16 amino acids. Germline assignment: CDR1 SEHNR and CDR2 FQNEAQ (reference sequence). The V end lost 5 bases, the J end lost 8 bases, and 19 bases lay between the germline ends. CDR3 DNA: TGTGCCAGCAGCCCCGGTGCAGGGGATTGGGATTCACCCCTCCACTTT. Translation gives CASSPGAGDWDSPLHF.

To note about this clone: This likely comes from a read error, as the CDR3 has no conserved phenylalanine or tryptophan at its end. This sequence joins TRBV29-1 and TRBJ2-3, with 8 bases aligning to TRBD1. V lost 8 bases to trimming and J lost 1 base; unmatched junction nucleotides: 5. The length of the CDR3 is 13 residues. The V gene's germline CDR1 is SQVTM and CDR2 ANQGSEA. In DNA, the CDR3 is TGCAGCTCGGAGGGACAGGGCACAGATACGCAGTATTAT. Translating gives CSSEGQGTDTQYY.

This clone was counted only a few times. The chain combines TRBV7-8 with TRBJ2-5, with 12 bases that match TRBD2. The V segment lost 0 bases and the J segment 6 bases; nucleotides outside the gene matches: 5. Germline V gives CDR1 SGHVS, CDR2 FQNEAQ. This CDR3 spans 16 amino acids. The CDR3 reads CASSLARTSGVKTQYF. In DNA, the CDR3 is TGTGCCAGCAGCTTAGCCCGGACTAGCGGGGTGAAGACCCAGTACTTC. Combining the CDR3 with reference TRBV7-8 and TRBJ2-5 gives the whole variable domain GAGVSQSPRYKVAKRGQDVALRCDPISGHVSLFWYQQALGQGPEFLTYFQNEAQLDKSGLPSDRFFAERPEGSVSTLKIQRTQQEDSAVYLCASSLARTSGVKTQYFGPGTRLLVL.

This clone was counted only a few times. V gene TRBV11-2 combines with J gene TRBJ1-2; 11 bases match TRBD1. This CDR3 region has 16 residues. V was clipped by 5 bases and J by 8 bases; unmatched bases: 13. In germline, CDR1 is SGHAT, CDR2 FQNNGV. In nucleotides, the CDR3 is TGTGCCAGCAGCGAACGGGACAGGGGGAGCGGGGAAGGCTACACCTTC. Encoded protein: CASSERDRGSGEGYTF.

The chain couples TRBV30 to TRBJ1-6, with D possibly being TRBD1 (5 bases). V lost 5 bases to trimming and J lost 7 bases, with 18 bases between them. This CDR3 contains 15 residues. Germline loops: CDR1 GTSNPN, CDR2 SVGIG (reference sequence). Here the CDR3 DNA reads TGTGCCTGGGCCACTTGGGGGGGAAGAAATTCACCCCTCCACTTT. Encoded protein: CAWATWGGRNSPLHF.

The table lists this clone with a few counts. The chain recombines TRBV10-3 with TRBJ2-2; 7 nucleotides line up with TRBD1. This CDR3 is 16 amino acids long. Unmatched junction bases numbered 2, after V lost 0 bases and J lost 1 base. The germline V gene encodes CDR1 ENHRY and CDR2 SYGVKD. Here the CDR3 DNA reads TGTGCCATCAGTGAGTCATGGACAGGGAACACCGGGGAGCTGTTTTTT. This codes for CAISESWTGNTGELFF.

The chain uses TRBV7-2 and TRBJ1-1; 7 nucleotides align to TRBD1. This CDR3 spans 14 amino acids. Trimming cost V 5 bases and J 0 bases; bases outside gene matches: 3. Germline values: CDR1 SGHTA, CDR2 FQGNSA. CDR3 DNA sequence: TGTGCCAGCAGCCGGGACAGCATGAACACTGAAGCTTTCTTT. Protein sequence: CASSRDSMNTEAFF.

The sample holds a few counts of this clone. The junction departs from the called germline gene at one end, perhaps through a read error. The CDR3 here is CASSLGGGSSYEQYF. DNA for the CDR3: TGTGCCAGCAGTTTAGGAGGAGGGAGCTCCTACGAGCAGTACTTC. The rearrangement links TRBV7-9 to TRBJ2-7; TRBD2 might be the D (6 bases). CDR3 length equals 15 residues. Germline-derived CDR1 and CDR2 are SEHNR and FQNEAQ (reference sequence).

The chain recombines TRBV5-4 with TRBJ1-1; D is undetermined. Trimming removed 3 bases from V and 6 bases from J, with 9 bases in between. This CDR3 contains 12 residues. Germline CDR1 and CDR2: SGHNT and YYREEE (reference sequence). The CDR3 here is CASSSVSSEAFF. The CDR3 DNA reads as TGTGCCAGCAGCTCGGTATCCTCTGAAGCTTTCTTT.

Concerning this clone itself: Within the sample, other DNA sequences also encode this same CDR3. The rearrangement uses TRBV7-7 and TRBJ2-5; 11 nucleotides line up with TRBD1. The CDR3 is 15 residues long. Germline V lookup: CDR1 SSHAT, CDR2 FNYEAQ (reference sequence). Losses at the gene ends were 4 bases for V and 1 base for J; bases not matched to a gene: 2. CDR3 in DNA: TGTGCCAGCAGCTCTGGGACAGGGGGCCAAGAGACCCAGTACTTC. Protein product: CASSSGTGGQETQYF.

The chain links TRBV29-1 to TRBJ2-1; D may be TRBD1 or TRBD2 (5 bases each). This CDR3 region has 16 residues. Per germline, CDR1 SQVTM and CDR2 ANQGSEA. The ends were cut back, 1 base at V and 6 bases at J, with 19 bases in the middle. The CDR3: CSVEGRTPRPTNEQFF. CDR3 DNA: TGCAGCGTTGAAGGGAGGACACCCAGGCCCACCAATGAGCAGTTCTTC.

The chain is built from TRBV4-1 and TRBJ2-1; 9 bases agree with TRBD1. The CDR3 totals 14 residues. V lost 4 bases, J lost 7 bases, and 5 bases stayed unmatched. From germline, CDR1 is MGHRA and CDR2 YSYEKL. As DNA, the CDR3 is TGCGCCAGCAGCCCCGGGACAGGGAGTAATGAGCAGTTCTTC. Amino acids: CASSPGTGSNEQFF.

This clone appeared a few times. The chain has TRBV7-9 and TRBJ2-5; the match to TRBD2 covers 13 bases. The CDR3 length is 15 residues. J was trimmed by 10 bases and V by 2 bases; bases with no gene match: 7. Germline assignment: CDR1 SEHNR and CDR2 FQNEAQ (reference sequence). DNA for the CDR3: TGTGCCAGCAGCTTAAGGGGGACTAGCGGGGAAGACCAGTACTTC. Translation gives CASSLRGTSGEDQYF.

The gene calls are TRBV4-2 and TRBJ2-3; D is uncertain. V lost 3 bases and J 2 bases, leaving 6 bases between the germline ends. The CDR3 runs to 13 residues. CDR1 and CDR2 (germline): LGHNA, YNFKEQ. The CDR3 DNA follows: TGTGCCAGCAGCCACACCGACACAGATACGCAGTATTTT. Amino acids: CASSHTDTDTQYF.

V and J are TRBV28 and TRBJ1-4; possible D gene TRBD1, 5 bases. V lost 5 bases to trimming and J lost 5 bases, with 15 bases between them. In germline, CDR1 is MDHEN, CDR2 SYDVKM. This CDR3 region has 15 residues. CDR3 coding DNA: TGTGCCAGCAGTCAATTCAGGGTTAACAATGAAAAACTGTTTTTT. Amino acids: CASSQFRVNNEKLFF.